The rows below give T cell receptor beta chains drawn from one sample of a study of blood T cell repertoires in COVID-19. Assay: immunoSEQ multiplex PCR; the TCRdb copy retains only in-frame clones and omits some. Here the sample spans approximately 210,000 clones, roughly 90% being singletons. The source material was peripheral blood. Source of these receptors: a man aged 25 to 40 who had recovered from COVID-19. Both conserved end residues are part of each CDR3. A D gene is named only where the DNA matches it firmly. Only some rows state a clone size, as once, few, many or a class for expanded clones.

>NA|NA|TRBV10-3|TRBJ2-1
CAISNPGLPLTPLKFF
TGTGCCATCAGTAACCCAGGGCTACCTCTAACTCCTCTAAAGTTCTTC
>NA|TRBD2|TRBV7-6|TRBJ2-1
CASSLVPLAGGYNEQFF
TGTGCCAGCAGCTTAGTCCCTCTAGCGGGGGGCTACAATGAGCAGTTCTTC
>NA|TRBD1|TRBV10-2|TRBJ2-5
CASIGTGAGTQYF
TGCGCCAGCATTGGGACAGGCGCGGGGACCCAGTACTTC
>once|TRBD2|TRBV18|TRBJ2-2
CASSPPTGGNTGELFF
TGTGCCAGCTCACCACCGACGGGGGGGAACACCGGGGAGCTGTTTTTT
>few|TRBD1|TRBV27|TRBJ1-2
CASNTGGRNYGYTF
TGTGCCAGCAATACAGGGGGCAGGAACTATGGCTACACCTTC
>once|NA|TRBV27|TRBJ2-7
CATSLLYRSGGDEQYF
TGTGCCACCTCACTGCTTTACAGGTCTGGTGGCGACGAGCAGTACTTC
>once|TRBD1|TRBV7-9|TRBJ2-7
CASTAKTGSHEQYF
TGTGCCAGCACAGCGAAGACAGGGAGCCACGAGCAGTACTTC
>NA|TRBD2|TRBV2|TRBJ2-3
CASSPAGGFTDTQYF
TGTGCCAGCAGCCCAGCGGGGGGATTCACAGATACGCAGTATTTT
>NA|NA|TRBV5-4|TRBJ1-2
CASSLPSEKDGYTF
TGTGCCAGCAGCTTGCCGTCAGAAAAAGATGGCTACACCTTC
>NA|NA|TRBV5-1|TRBJ2-6
CASSLAGTTGANVLTF
TGCGCCAGCAGCTTGGCAGGGACAACCGGGGCCAACGTCCTGACTTTC
>few|NA|TRBV29-1|TRBJ1-5
CSVISGGNQPQHF
TGCAGCGTTATAAGTGGAGGGAATCAGCCCCAGCATTTT
>once|TRBD1|TRBV25-1|TRBJ2-1
CASRTGTYNEQFF
TGTGCCAGCAGGACAGGGACCTACAATGAGCAGTTCTTC
>once|TRBD2|TRBV27|TRBJ2-3
CASSLSSGGARTQYF
TGTGCCAGCAGTTTAAGTAGCGGGGGGGCAAGGACGCAGTATTTT
>NA|TRBD1|TRBV19|TRBJ1-1
CASSIVGGRGRRGTEAFF
TGTGCCAGTAGTATAGTAGGGGGCAGGGGGCGAAGAGGTACTGAAGCTTTCTTT
>NA|NA|TRBV9|TRBJ1-2
CASSVSDSGYGYTF
TGTGCCAGCAGCGTTTCGGACAGTGGCTATGGCTACACCTTC
>NA|TRBD1|TRBV7-7|TRBJ2-1
CASSPGRGLYNEQFF
TGTGCCAGCAGCCCCGGCAGGGGGCTTTACAATGAGCAGTTCTTC
>NA|TRBD1|TRBV6-5|TRBJ1-5
CASSWDRVNQPQHF
TGTGCCAGCAGCTGGGACAGGGTTAATCAGCCCCAGCATTTT
>NA|NA|TRBV12-3/TRBV12-4|TRBJ1-3
CASTLGTTIYF
TGTGCCAGCACCCTCGGGACAACCATATATTTT
>NA|NA|TRBV15|TRBJ1-4
CATSRAIPISATNEKLFF
TGTGCCACCAGCAGAGCCATACCGATTAGTGCAACTAATGAAAAACTGTTTTTT
>NA|NA|TRBV19|TRBJ1-3
CASRNPYTISSISGNTIYF
TGTGCCAGTAGGAACCCTTACACTATCAGCTCGATCTCTGGAAACACCATATATTTT
>NA|TRBD1|TRBV5-1|TRBJ2-7
CASSLTLMGPGTGNEQYF
TGCGCCAGCAGCTTGACTCTCATGGGTCCCGGGACAGGGAACGAGCAGTACTTC
>NA|TRBD1|TRBV27|TRBJ1-3
CASSPDRFGGNTIYF
TGTGCCAGCAGTCCGGACAGGTTTGGTGGAAACACCATATATTTT
>NA|TRBD1|TRBV6-5|TRBJ1-2
CASSYSGTGGNYGYTF
TGTGCCAGCAGTTACTCGGGGACAGGGGGCAACTATGGCTACACCTTC
>NA|TRBD2|TRBV2|TRBJ2-7
CANLLAGVPEQYF
TGTGCCAACCTACTAGCGGGGGTTCCCGAGCAGTACTTC
>NA|NA|TRBV27|TRBJ2-6
CASSLQGSGANVLTF
TGTGCCAGCAGTTTACAGGGATCTGGGGCCAACGTCCTGACTTTC
>once|TRBD1|TRBV5-1|TRBJ2-7
CASSDGQGLSYEQYF
TGCGCCAGCAGCGACGGACAGGGGTTGTCCTACGAGCAGTACTTC
>NA|TRBD1|TRBV6-2/TRBV6-3|TRBJ1-2
CASSFGQGASYGYTF
TGTGCCAGCAGCTTTGGACAGGGGGCTAGCTATGGCTACACCTTC
>NA|TRBD1|TRBV7-2|TRBJ2-2
CASSFTGGFVGELFF
TGTGCCAGCAGCTTTACAGGGGGCTTTGTCGGGGAGCTGTTTTTT
>NA|TRBD2|TRBV7-9|TRBJ2-3
CASSLRLAGGDTQYF
TGTGCCAGCAGCTTAAGACTAGCGGGGGGGGATACGCAGTATTTT
>few|NA|TRBV9|TRBJ2-7
CASSVGRGSYEQYF
TGTGCCAGCAGCGTAGGCAGGGGCTCCTACGAGCAGTACTTC
>NA|NA|TRBV11-2|TRBJ2-2
CASSSRTTNTGELFF
TGTGCCAGCAGCTCAAGGACAACGAACACCGGGGAGCTGTTTTTT
>once|TRBD1|TRBV24-1|TRBJ2-5
CATSDPTGLQETQYF
TGTGCCACCAGTGATCCGACAGGGCTCCAAGAGACCCAGTACTTC
>few|TRBD1|TRBV7-9|TRBJ1-3
CASSSTGGPPDF
TGTGCCAGCAGCTCGACAGGGGGCCCTCCTGATTTT
>NA|NA|TRBV7-9|TRBJ1-3
CASRQAGRDSGNTIYF
TGTGCCAGCAGGCAGGCCGGCAGGGACTCTGGAAACACCATATATTTT
>NA|NA|TRBV28|TRBJ1-5
CASSLTSNREQPQHF
TGTGCCAGCAGTCTAACGTCAAACCGGGAACAGCCCCAGCATTTT
>NA|NA|TRBV19|TRBJ2-5
CASSMVRDRSGPQYF
TGTGCCAGTAGTATGGTGAGAGACAGGTCCGGGCCCCAGTACTTC
>few|TRBD1|TRBV9|TRBJ1-4
CASSVGTGYEKLFF
TGTGCCAGCAGCGTTGGGACAGGGTATGAAAAACTGTTTTTT
>NA|NA|TRBV5-8|TRBJ1-5
CASSYTGTSNQPQHF
TGTGCCAGCAGCTACACAGGGACTAGCAATCAGCCCCAGCATTTT
>once|NA|TRBV6-5|TRBJ2-3
CASRPGGPYTDTQYF
TGTGCCAGCAGGCCCGGGGGGCCATACACAGATACGCAGTATTTT
>NA|NA|TRBV4-2|TRBJ1-4
CASSQAGSGVNEKLFF
TGTGCCAGCAGCCAAGCCGGTTCCGGGGTTAATGAAAAACTGTTTTTT
>NA|TRBD2|TRBV6-2/TRBV6-3|TRBJ2-1
CASSYPGGHNEQFF
TGTGCCAGCAGTTACCCGGGGGGGCACAATGAGCAGTTCTTC
>once|TRBD1|TRBV5-1|TRBJ2-2
CASDRDSNTGELFF
TGCGCCAGTGATAGGGACAGTAACACCGGGGAGCTGTTTTTT
>NA|TRBD2|TRBV5-8|TRBJ2-1
CASSLGRGGLNEQFF
TGTGCCAGCAGCTTAGGACGGGGGGGCCTCAATGAGCAGTTCTTC
>NA|NA|TRBV7-9|TRBJ1-3
CASSSDSSGNTIYF
TGTGCCAGCAGCTCAGACAGCTCTGGAAACACCATATATTTT
>NA|TRBD2|TRBV7-9|TRBJ2-3
CASSSRSSAGAPTDTQYF
TGTGCCAGCAGCTCCCGATCGTCAGCGGGGGCCCCCACAGATACGCAGTATTTT
>NA|NA|TRBV11-2|TRBJ1-5
CASSLDSGVGQPQHF
TGTGCCAGCAGCTTAGATTCGGGGGTAGGACAGCCCCAGCATTTT
>NA|NA|TRBV28|TRBJ2-7
CASSLGRYEQYF
TGTGCCAGCAGCCTTGGCCGCTACGAGCAGTACTTC
>NA|NA|TRBV6-1|TRBJ2-1
CASSEAGTVNEQFF
TGTGCCAGCAGTGAGGCGGGGACAGTCAATGAGCAGTTCTTC
>NA|NA|TRBV24-1|TRBJ1-5
CATSVGGSNQPQHF
TGTGCCACCAGTGTCGGCGGTAGCAATCAGCCCCAGCATTTT
>NA|NA|TRBV11-2|TRBJ2-7
CASSLDRLANHEQYF
TGTGCCAGCAGCTTAGATCGCCTAGCGAACCACGAGCAGTACTTC
>NA|NA|TRBV12-3/TRBV12-4|TRBJ1-2
CASSFGGHGYTF
TGTGCCAGCAGTTTCGGAGGCCATGGCTACACCTTC
>NA|TRBD2|TRBV4-2|TRBJ2-2
CASSQGASGGADTGELFF
TGTGCCAGCAGCCAAGGTGCTAGCGGGGGGGCTGACACCGGGGAGCTGTTTTTT
>NA|NA|TRBV5-5|TRBJ1-1
CASSPGGGTEAFF
TGTGCCAGCAGCCCGGGGGGGGGCACTGAAGCTTTCTTT